This paragraph covers one TCR beta chain sequence. The sample originates from a study of blood T cell repertoires in COVID-19. At the level of the study: The origin of the acute and convalescent COVID-19 samples was the United States, Italy and Spain.

Germline-derived CDR1 and CDR2 are MNHNY and SVGAGI (reference sequence). CDR3 length equals 15 residues. Trimming left V 6 bases short and J 4 bases short, with 16 bases between. Original methodology: Estimation of nucleated cell counts was performed using reference gene primer amplification. Assay used: immunoSEQ multiplex PCR; TCRdb lists only in-frame clones, some missing. D and trimming were read from the DNA, whereas the V and J calls and clone size are those reported in that table. The sample holds 300,000 to 350,000 clones; about 86% are singletons and the top ten take 2.5% to 3%. V usage is TRBV6-6 and J usage is TRBJ1-5; D is undetermined. The sequence came from a man aged 25-45 years with active or convalescent COVID-19. Specimen: peripheral blood. The CDR3 DNA is TGTGCCAGCAGCCTCGGACGGGGAAGGAATCAGCCCCAGCATTTT. Its protein product is CASSLGRGRNQPQHF.